This T cell receptor (beta chain) was retrieved from a study of identical twins. Points from the study as a whole: Excess twin sharing in beta out-of-frame sequences was weaker. Beta clonotypes that were abundant in cord blood contained fewer insertions, a pattern absent from memory repertoires.

The V and J ends lost 7 bases and 3 bases respectively, with 12 bases between them. This CDR3 contains 14 residues. The authors used template switching to add a universal primer site and gave cDNA unique molecular identifiers. Each CDR3 protein gets one entry after TCRdb re-called the 5' RACE reads with MiXCR. The sample shows fewer than 250,000 distinct CDR3 sequences, less than 9.5% of them seen only once. This clonotype was found a few times. No antigen is known for it. The specimen was memory (CD45RO+) T cells sorted from blood. The chain combines TRBV12-3 or TRBV12-4 with TRBJ2-2; D may be TRBD2 (6 bases). The receptor was derived from a woman aged 18-29 years in good health. The CDR3 DNA is TGTGCCAGCAAGCCGACTAGTGACACCGGGGAGCTGTTTTTT. Protein product: CASKPTSDTGELFF.